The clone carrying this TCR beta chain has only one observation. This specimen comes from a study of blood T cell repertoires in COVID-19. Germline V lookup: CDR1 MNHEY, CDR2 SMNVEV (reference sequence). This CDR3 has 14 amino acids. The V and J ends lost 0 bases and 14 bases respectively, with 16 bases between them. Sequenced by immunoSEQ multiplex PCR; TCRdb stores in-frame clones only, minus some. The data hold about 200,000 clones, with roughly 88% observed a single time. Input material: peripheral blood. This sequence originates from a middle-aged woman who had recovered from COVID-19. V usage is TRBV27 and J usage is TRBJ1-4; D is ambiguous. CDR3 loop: CASSLSGMDFYLFF. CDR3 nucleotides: TGTGCCAGCAGTTTATCAGGGATGGACTTCTACCTGTTTTTT.